A selection of T cell receptor beta chains follows, all from one sample in a study of cytomegalovirus exposure and HLA in healthy donors. This table comes from immunoSEQ multiplex PCR, and its TCRdb copy is limited to in-frame clones, with some not included. The profile shows about 220,000 clones, 80% to 95% of them singletons. The sample comprised PBMCs. Receptors were obtained from a woman younger than 35 in good health and CMV-seronegative. Each CDR3 is given with its conserved first and last residue. The D gene is left open where the match is weak.

J,V,D,length,DNA,CDR3
TRBJ2-1,TRBV30,TRBD2,15,TGTGCCTGGAGTAAGGGGACTAGCGGGAGCAATGAGCAGTTCTTC,CAWSKGTSGSNEQFF
TRBJ2-2,TRBV11-3,TRBD1,19,TGTGCCAGCAGCCTGTATGGGACAGGGGGCTCGTTGAACACCGGGGAGCTGTTTTTT,CASSLYGTGGSLNTGELFF
TRBJ2-1,TRBV7-2,TRBD2,14,TGTGCCAGCAGCCGGGGACTAGCGAACGATGAGCAGTTCTTC,CASSRGLANDEQFF
TRBJ1-2,TRBV6-5,.,14,TGTGCCAGCAGGCGGATACAGGGAGAGGGGGGCTACACCTTC,CASRRIQGEGGYTF
TRBJ2-5,TRBV5-1,TRBD2,17,TGCGCCAGCAGCTTGGGTCTAGCGGGAGGGCCAGGGGAGACCCAGTACTTC,CASSLGLAGGPGETQYF
TRBJ1-1,TRBV19,.,12,TGTGCCAGTATCAGGGTGGGGACTGAAGCTTTCTTT,CASIRVGTEAFF
TRBJ2-7,TRBV5-1,TRBD1,14,TGCGCCAGCAGCTTGGGAGACAGGGTATACGAGCAGTACTTC,CASSLGDRVYEQYF
TRBJ2-3,TRBV2,TRBD2,13,TGTGCCATTAGCGGGAGGTTCGCAGATACGCAGTATTTT,CAISGRFADTQYF
TRBJ1-3,TRBV28,TRBD1,15,TGTGCCAGCAACGAATTCGGGACAGGGTTTAACACCATATATTTT,CASNEFGTGFNTIYF
TRBJ2-7,TRBV18,TRBD1,15,TGTGCCAGCTCACCACCGGGACAGCCTGCCTACGAGCAGTACTTC,CASSPPGQPAYEQYF
TRBJ1-5,TRBV5-4,.,12,TGTGCCAGCAGCTTTGAGCATCAGCCCCAGCATTTT,CASSFEHQPQHF
TRBJ1-2,TRBV5-4,.,13,TGTGCCAGCAGCGCCTTGAGTGCCCGCGGCTACACCTTC,CASSALSARGYTF
TRBJ2-5,TRBV7-2,TRBD2,16,TGTGCCAGCAGCTTAGGAGCGGGAGCCTCCCAAGAGACCCAGTACTTC,CASSLGAGASQETQYF
TRBJ2-7,TRBV27,TRBD1,15,TGTGCCAGCAGCCCCGCACGGGACAGGTTTCGTTATCCGGACTTC,CASSPARDRFRYPDF
TRBJ2-3,TRBV5-1,.,15,TGCGCCAGCAGCTTCGGAGGGAGTCCCGCAGATACGCAGTATTTT,CASSFGGSPADTQYF
TRBJ1-5,TRBV2,.,15,TGTGCCAGCAATCACCGAGACAGCCACAATCAGCCCCAGCATTTT,CASNHRDSHNQPQHF